The 31 T cell receptor beta chains reported below all come from one sample, sequenced in a study of cytomegalovirus exposure and HLA in healthy donors. The PCR was carried out with 60 Vbeta primers and 13 Jbeta primers. TCRdb keeps only in-frame clones here, not all; method: immunoSEQ multiplex PCR. Found here are 200,000 or so clones; the top ten clones hold 0.74%. Sequences were obtained from PBMCs. Receptors were obtained from a boy aged 5-17 years in good health and CMV-seronegative.

The chain joins TRBV27 to TRBJ1-1; D remains unclear. CDR1 is MNHEY and CDR2 is SMNVEV in the germline V gene (reference sequence). The CDR3 sequence is 13 residues long. The V gene lost 1 base and the J gene lost 4 bases, with 7 bases spanning the gap. Here the CDR3 DNA reads TGTGCCAGCAGTTTATTGCCGGGCACTGAAGCTTTCTTT. Encoded protein: CASSLLPGTEAFF.

CDR3 loop: CASSPRAGGPEAFF. The CDR3 DNA reads as TGTGCCAGCAGCCCGCGGGCAGGGGGCCCTGAAGCTTTCTTT. V gene TRBV5-4 combines with J gene TRBJ1-1, with 8 bases matching TRBD1. The germline V gene encodes CDR1 SGHNT and CDR2 YYREEE (reference sequence). Trimming took 4 bases from V and 6 from J; bases not matched to a gene: 8. The CDR3 sequence is 14 residues long.

The gene calls are TRBV27 and TRBJ1-2; D remains unclear. CDR1 is MNHEY and CDR2 is SMNVEV in the germline V gene (reference sequence). V lost 5 bases and J 6 bases, leaving 19 bases between the germline ends. The CDR3 spans 15 residues. The CDR3 reads CASSTRSGSPNGYTF. CDR3 DNA sequence: TGTGCCAGCAGTACCAGATCCGGGTCCCCCAATGGCTACACCTTC.

The rearrangement links TRBV28 to TRBJ2-5; 8 positions agree with TRBD1. With the DNA end fitting TRBJ2-7 better, the J assignment may be wrong. CDR1 is MDHEN and CDR2 is SYDVKM in the germline V gene. The CDR3 runs to 15 residues. The DNA of the CDR3 is TGTGCCAGCAGTTTACACCCCGGGACAGGTGGCGAGCAGTACTTC. Its protein product is CASSLHPGTGGEQYF.

The chain combines TRBV5-4 with TRBJ2-1; TRBD2 matches at 11 bases. V shed 0 bases and J 9 bases; nucleotides not matched to a gene: 5. Germline loops: CDR1 SGHNT, CDR2 YYREEE (reference sequence). The length of the CDR3 is 15 residues. CDR3 in amino acids: CASSLVAGGPSEQFF. CDR3 sequence (DNA): TGTGCCAGCAGCTTGGTAGCGGGGGGGCCAAGTGAGCAGTTCTTC.

The chain is built from TRBV27 and TRBJ2-4, with D possibly matching TRBD1 (6 bases). V lost 3 bases to trimming and J lost 0 bases, with 27 bases between them. CDR3 length equals 21 residues. Germline V gene data show CDR1 as MNHEY and CDR2 as SMNVEV (reference sequence). The CDR3 bases are TGTGCCAGCAGTTTCCCCCTCGACAGGCTGCCCCTAACTGTAGCCAAAAACATTCAGTACTTC. Amino acids: CASSFPLDRLPLTVAKNIQYF.

CDR3 in amino acids: CASSRQGYQPQHF. The CDR3 DNA is TGTGCCAGCAGCAGACAGGGCTATCAGCCCCAGCATTTT. The chain joins TRBV6-5 to TRBJ1-5; 7 nucleotides match TRBD1. Germline CDR1 MNHEY, CDR2 SVGAGI. V shed 6 bases and J 5 bases; nucleotides not matched to a gene: 4. The CDR3 sequence is 13 residues long.

The chain employs TRBV5-1 and TRBJ1-5; no definite D call. This CDR3 is 13 amino acids long. Germline V gene data show CDR1 as SGHRS and CDR2 as YFSETQ. V was shortened by 2 bases and J by 4 bases, with 7 bases between the two germline ends. In DNA form, the CDR3 reads TGCGCCAGCAGCTTCGGACTGAATCAGCCCCAGCATTTT. Its translation: CASSFGLNQPQHF.

The chain recombines TRBV11-3 with TRBJ2-2; D is undetermined. CDR1 SGHNT and CDR2 YENEEA come from the germline V gene. Trimming pared 0 bases from V and 1 base from J, leaving 3 bases between. This CDR3 spans 14 amino acids. The CDR3 region is CASSLDQNTGELFF. The CDR3 DNA is TGTGCCAGCAGCTTAGACCAGAACACCGGGGAGCTGTTTTTT.

The chain uses TRBV27 and TRBJ2-1, with D possibly matching TRBD1 (6 bases). The CDR3 loop spans 15 amino acids. Trimming shortened V by 3 bases and J by 4 bases, and 13 bases separated the two germline ends. Germline CDR1 is MNHEY and CDR2 is SMNVEV (reference sequence). CDR3 DNA sequence: TGTGCCAGCAGTTTCGGGACAAAGCCGTACAATGAGCAGTTCTTC. Amino acid sequence: CASSFGTKPYNEQFF.

Worth noting for this clone: Other DNA sequences within the sample encode an identical CDR3. The CDR3 DNA follows: TGTGCCAGTAGATCACTCGGACAGGTGGGCAATCAGCCCCAGCATTTT. It codes for CASRSLGQVGNQPQHF. The V and J genes are TRBV27 and TRBJ1-5, with 7 nucleotides matching TRBD1. This CDR3 has 16 residues. Germline CDR1 MNHEY, CDR2 SMNVEV (reference sequence). Trimming at V came to 9 bases and at J to 2 bases, leaving 13 bases not matched to a gene.

The chain recombines TRBV6-5 with TRBJ2-1, with TRBD1 identical over 9 bases. V shed 6 bases and J 9 bases; nucleotides not matched to a gene: 12. Per the germline V gene, CDR1 is MNHEY and CDR2 is SVGAGI. This CDR3 has 15 amino acids. The CDR3 region has the DNA TGTGCCAGCAGCTGGGAGGGACAGGGAGAAGGTGAGCAGTTCTTC. Translation gives CASSWEGQGEGEQFF.

This sequence joins TRBV5-1 and TRBJ2-2; TRBD2 aligns across 8 bases. Germline V gives CDR1 SGHRS, CDR2 YFSETQ. The CDR3 is made up of 14 amino acids. V lost 1 base, J lost 5 bases, and 1 base stayed unmatched. CDR3 loop: CASSLSGGTGELFF. In DNA form, the CDR3 reads TGCGCCAGCAGCTTGAGCGGGGGAACCGGGGAGCTGTTTTTT.

V and J are TRBV5-1 and TRBJ2-7; possibly TRBD1 for D (5 bases). The V and J ends lost 4 bases and 3 bases respectively, with 17 bases between them. Germline CDR1 SGHRS, CDR2 YFSETQ. This CDR3 has 15 residues. This CDR3 is CASSPGSRVGYEQYF. CDR3 coding DNA: TGCGCCAGCAGCCCCGGTTCCAGGGTGGGCTACGAGCAGTACTTC. The variable domain in full, completed from reference TRBV5-1 and TRBJ2-7, reads KAGVTQTPRYLIKTRGQQVTLSCSPISGHRSVSWYQQTPGQGLQFLFEYFSETQRNKGNFPGRFSGRQFSNSRSEMNVSTLELGDSALYLCASSPGSRVGYEQYFGPGTRLTVT.

The CDR3 coding sequence is TGCGCCAGCAGCCAAGACTTAGCGATCGAGACCCAGTACTTC. Protein product: CASSQDLAIETQYF. The chain is built from TRBV4-3 and TRBJ2-5, with a possible D match to TRBD2 (5 bases). V was trimmed by 0 bases and J by 5 bases, leaving 10 bases between them. CDR1 is LGHNA and CDR2 is YSLEER in the germline V gene. The CDR3 is 14 residues long.

The chain is built from TRBV6-5 and TRBJ1-1; 8 bases are shared with TRBD1. CDR1 is MNHEY, CDR2 SVGAGI, per germline. V shed 0 bases, J shed 7 bases, and the junction held 4 bases outside the gene matches. The length of the CDR3 is 14 residues. CDR3 residues: CASSYSTRGLEAFF. In nucleotides, the CDR3 is TGTGCCAGCAGTTACTCGACCAGGGGGCTTGAAGCTTTCTTT.

The chain is built from TRBV4-3 and TRBJ2-1; 7 nucleotides match TRBD2. The CDR3 loop spans 16 amino acids. V shed 0 bases, J shed 4 bases, and the junction held 6 bases outside the gene matches. Germline lookup yields CDR1 LGHNA and CDR2 YSLEER. CDR3 DNA: TGCGCCAGCAGCCAAGAGGCGTCTAGCGGATACAATGAGCAGTTCTTC. Protein sequence: CASSQEASSGYNEQFF.

The chain recombines TRBV7-2 with TRBJ2-7; D is perhaps TRBD1 (5 bases). The CDR3 is 15 amino acids. The V and J ends lost 1 base and 0 bases respectively, with 10 bases between them. Per the germline V gene, CDR1 is SGHTA and CDR2 is FQGNSA. The CDR3 reads CASSLGFDSSYEQYF. DNA of the CDR3: TGTGCCAGCAGCTTAGGTTTCGACAGCTCCTACGAGCAGTACTTC.

The CDR3 sequence is CASSPSESTDTQYF. CDR3 sequence (DNA): TGTGCCAGCAGCCCCTCCGAGAGCACAGATACGCAGTATTTT. The J gene is TRBJ2-3, the V gene TRBV14; the D is unclear. Germline V gene data show CDR1 as SGHDN and CDR2 as FVKESK. V was trimmed by 4 bases and J by 0 bases, leaving 8 bases between them. This CDR3 region has 14 residues.

This chain joins TRBV27 and TRBJ2-3; D remains ambiguous. Trimming took 5 bases from V and 1 from J, leaving 10 bases between them. Germline V gene lookup returns CDR1 MNHEY and CDR2 SMNVEV (reference sequence). The CDR3 extends over 14 amino acids. This CDR3 reads CASSVLLGTDTQYF. CDR3 bases: TGTGCCAGCAGTGTATTACTCGGCACAGATACGCAGTATTTT.

This chain uses TRBV5-1 with TRBJ1-1; D may be TRBD1 (6 bases). The germline V and J ends were trimmed by 3 bases and 1 base, with 10 bases remaining between them. The CDR3 loop spans 14 amino acids. Germline CDR1 SGHRS, CDR2 YFSETQ. This chain's CDR3 is CASSSQQGNTEAFF. The CDR3 nucleotides are TGCGCCAGCAGCTCCCAACAGGGGAACACTGAAGCTTTCTTT.

The rearrangement uses TRBV5-1 and TRBJ2-7, with 9 bases that match TRBD2. Germline loops: CDR1 SGHRS, CDR2 YFSETQ. The ends lost 2 bases at V and 4 bases at J; junction bases unmatched: 4. CDR3 length: 14 amino acids. CDR3 protein: CASSFNLAGYEQYF. The CDR3 coding sequence is TGCGCCAGCAGCTTCAATCTAGCGGGATACGAGCAGTACTTC.

The CDR3 protein is CASTAGTGGFYEQYF. The CDR3 nucleotides read TGTGCCAGCACAGCAGGGACAGGGGGCTTCTACGAGCAGTACTTC. The gene calls are TRBV6-1 and TRBJ2-7, with 12 bases aligning to TRBD1. Germline CDR1 reads MNHNS; CDR2 reads SASEGT. This CDR3 is built from 15 residues. Trimming at V came to 7 bases and at J to 3 bases, leaving 7 bases not matched to a gene.

The rearrangement links TRBV19 to TRBJ1-5, with D hard to call. CDR3 length: 15 amino acids. Looked up from germline, CDR1 is LNHDA and CDR2 is SQIVND (reference sequence). Trimming removed 4 bases at V and 2 bases at J, with 12 bases between. CDR3 in DNA: TGTGCCAGTAGTAATGAACGAGCGGGCAATCAGCCCCAGCATTTT. It is translated as CASSNERAGNQPQHF.

This rearrangement joins TRBV5-1 to TRBJ1-2, with 11 bases identical to TRBD1. Germline V gene data show CDR1 as SGHRS and CDR2 as YFSETQ. V dropped 4 bases and J dropped 2; count of bases not matched to a gene: 10. The CDR3 has 17 amino acids. CDR3 amino acids: CASSMAGTGGTNYGYTF. As DNA, the CDR3 is TGCGCCAGCAGCATGGCCGGGACAGGGGGTACGAACTATGGCTACACCTTC.

The genes are TRBV2 and TRBJ1-3; TRBD1 aligns across 10 bases. Trimming took 6 bases from V and 0 from J; bases not matched to a gene: 11. Per germline, CDR1 SNHLY and CDR2 FYNNEI. This CDR3 region has 18 residues. The CDR3 reads CASRRDRGPDISGNTIYF. CDR3 DNA: TGTGCCAGCAGGAGGGACAGGGGCCCTGATATCTCTGGAAACACCATATATTTT.

The chain employs TRBV7-9 and TRBJ1-5; TRBD1 might be the D (6 bases). With 5 bases removed from V and 1 base from J, the gap between germline ends came to 15 bases. This CDR3 is 16 amino acids long. From germline, CDR1 is SEHNR and CDR2 FQNEAQ (reference sequence). The CDR3: CASSNRGGVSNQPQHF. CDR3 sequence (DNA): TGTGCCAGCAGCAATAGGGGGGGGGTCAGCAATCAGCCCCAGCATTTT.

This chain uses TRBV18 with TRBJ2-2, with D perhaps matching TRBD1 (5 bases). Trimming shortened V by 2 bases and J by 3 bases, and 10 bases separated the two germline ends. Germline V CDR1 and CDR2: KGHSH, LQKENI. The CDR3 totals 15 residues. The CDR3 region is CASSPSTAHTGELFF. CDR3 DNA: TGTGCCAGCTCACCATCGACAGCCCACACCGGGGAGCTGTTTTTT.

The chain combines TRBV6-4 with TRBJ1-5; TRBD1 is a possible D gene (5 bases). CDR3 length: 15 amino acids. Looked up from germline, CDR1 is MRHNA and CDR2 is SNTAGT. Deletions cut 5 bases from V and 6 bases from J, with 17 bases between. The CDR3: CASSTPCRGRQPQHF. Written as DNA, the CDR3 is TGTGCCAGCAGTACCCCCTGTAGGGGCCGTCAGCCCCAGCATTTT.

The chain joins TRBV4-1 to TRBJ1-2; TRBD1 matches 8 bases. CDR3 length equals 15 residues. Germline CDR1 MGHRA, CDR2 YSYEKL. Trimming took 1 base from V and 7 from J; bases not matched to a gene: 8. The CDR3 coding sequence is TGCGCCAGCAGCCAAGTGCTCTCAGGGGGCCTTGGCTACACCTTC. The encoded protein is CASSQVLSGGLGYTF.

The gene calls are TRBV5-1 and TRBJ1-1; D may be TRBD1 (6 bases). This CDR3 contains 15 residues. V dropped 4 bases and J dropped 0 bases, with 13 bases sitting between them. Looked up from germline, CDR1 is SGHRS and CDR2 is YFSETQ. CDR3 bases: TGCGCCAGCAGCGCCCCGGACAGTTTGAACACTGAAGCTTTCTTT. It encodes CASSAPDSLNTEAFF.